The present TCR beta chain was sequenced within a study of early T cells in non-severe SARS-CoV-2 infection. Overall study: The chains were unpaired, and the sequenced material was bulk RNA from unsorted whole blood. Overall study results and limits: Clonotype matching in VDJdb favored anti-spike CD8 responses and did not capture private and CD4 specificities.

This clonotype was seen a few times. Antigen unknown. Trimming cost V 7 bases and J 9 bases, with 15 bases left between them. Germline V gene lookup returns CDR1 SNHLY and CDR2 FYNNEI. This CDR3 has 12 amino acids. Each single cDNA molecule received a unique molecular identifier. TCRdb called the 5' RACE reads again in MiXCR, with one record for every CDR3 protein. The sample yields roughly 50,000 distinct CDR3 sequences, about 7.7% seen once. This chain links TRBV2 with TRBJ1-1; D ambiguous. This TCR was sampled from an adult who was a healthcare worker with PCR-confirmed SARS-CoV-2 infection or an uninfected control (not recorded which). The source material was whole blood, sampled at baseline. The CDR3 spells CASNPPGRQAFF. CDR3 DNA: TGTGCCAGCAACCCGCCCGGCCGACAAGCTTTCTTT.